Below, 30 T cell receptor beta chains from the same sample are listed, as sequenced in a study of CD8 T cells in ankylosing spondylitis. TCRdb re-called the 5' RACE reads with MiXCR, one entry per CDR3 protein. Of some 120,000 distinct CDR3 sequences in the sample, 12% to 15% were seen once. Input material: blood, either unsorted or a sorted T cell fraction (not recorded which). The receptors were gathered from a female donor with ankylosing spondylitis or in good health (not recorded which).

This clonotype was counted many times. The V call is TRBV29-1, the J call TRBJ2-7; 7 positions match TRBD1. The V and J ends lost 7 bases and 6 bases, in that order; junction bases with no gene match: 9. This CDR3 has 12 residues. Germline CDR1 SQVTM, CDR2 ANQGSEA. CDR3 DNA sequence: TGCAGCGCGGGGTACGAGGGGGCCGAGCAGTACTTC. The encoded protein is CSAGYEGAEQYF.

This clonotype occurred a few times. V and J are TRBV5-1 and TRBJ1-4; TRBD1 is a possible D gene (6 bases). Germline CDR1 is SGHRS and CDR2 is YFSETQ. V lost 3 bases to trimming and J lost 10 bases, with 22 bases between them. This CDR3 has 16 residues. CDR3: CASSSDTGPRSGKLFF. For the CDR3, the DNA is TGCGCCAGCAGCTCGGACACAGGGCCCCGCTCCGGAAAACTGTTTTTT.

This clonotype was seen repeatedly, ten times or more. The V call is TRBV5-4, the J call TRBJ1-2; D gene uncertain. The CDR3 extends over 13 amino acids. Germline assignment: CDR1 SGHNT and CDR2 YYREEE (reference sequence). V gave up 2 bases and J gave up 4 bases, with 9 bases separating them. The CDR3 protein is CASSLSSAYGYTF. CDR3 in DNA: TGTGCCAGCAGCTTATCCAGTGCCTATGGCTACACCTTC.

This clonotype was found many times. The chain couples TRBV6-1 to TRBJ1-2; D perhaps matches TRBD1 (6 bases). The germline V gene has CDR1 MNHNS and CDR2 SASEGT. The V and J ends lost 4 bases and 5 bases respectively, with 14 bases between them. This CDR3 contains 14 residues. This CDR3 is CASSVGGSGYGYTF. The CDR3 DNA reads TGTGCCAGCAGTGTAGGGGGTTCCGGGTATGGCTACACCTTC.

This clonotype was counted between two and nine times. This rearrangement joins TRBV3-1 to TRBJ2-5; possibly TRBD2 for D (6 bases). Per germline, CDR1 LGHDT and CDR2 YNNKEL (reference sequence). The CDR3 totals 14 residues. V lost 4 bases, J lost 4 bases, and 13 bases lay in between. The CDR3 loop reads CASSPILGGETQYF. The CDR3 DNA reads as TGTGCCAGCAGCCCTATTTTGGGGGGAGAGACCCAGTACTTC.

This clonotype has ten or more counts. The V gene is TRBV20-1, the J gene TRBJ2-3; 9 bases are a match to TRBD2. CDR3 length equals 17 residues. Per germline, CDR1 DFQATT and CDR2 SNEGSKA (reference sequence). V gave up 0 bases and J gave up 1 base; unmatched junction bases: 8. CDR3 nucleotide sequence: TGCAGTGCTAGAGACCCGAACCAGCGGGGGGGCACAGATACGCAGTATTTT. This gives the protein CSARDPNQRGGTDTQYF.

The chain combines TRBV20-1 with TRBJ1-2, with D perhaps TRBD1 (6 bases). The V gene lost 6 bases and the J gene lost 8 bases, with 16 bases spanning the gap. The CDR3 spans 12 residues. CDR1 and CDR2 (germline): DFQATT, SNEGSKA (reference sequence). The CDR3 region is CSASRGGAGYTF. In DNA form, the CDR3 reads TGCAGTGCAAGCCGCGGGGGCGCGGGCTACACCTTC.

This clonotype was seen only a few times. One base away lies a much larger clone, so this may be a sequencing read error. CDR3 residues: CAAGSRDSQYF. In DNA, the CDR3 is TGTGCCGCCGGGTCCCGGGACAGTCAGTACTTC. The V gene is TRBV6-5, the J gene TRBJ2-4, with TRBD1 matching over 7 bases. The CDR3 totals 11 residues. Germline V lookup: CDR1 MNHEY, CDR2 SVGAGI. The J segment lost 12 bases and the V segment lost 11 bases, leaving 10 bases of the junction unmatched.

This clonotype came up a few times. J is TRBJ2-7 and V is TRBV30; D is unresolved. Trimming pared 5 bases from V and 7 bases from J, leaving 12 bases between. The CDR3 extends over 11 amino acids. The germline CDR1 and CDR2 sequences are GTSNPN and SVGIG (reference sequence). The CDR3 sequence is CAWEALGEQYF. CDR3 nucleotides: TGTGCCTGGGAGGCATTGGGGGAGCAGTACTTC.

The chain uses TRBV14 and TRBJ1-1; perhaps TRBD1 as D (5 bases). CDR3 length: 15 amino acids. The germline gives CDR1 SGHDN, CDR2 FVKESK. Trimming removed 4 bases at V and 0 bases at J, with 12 bases between. CDR3 in amino acids: CASSPLGRMNTEAFF. CDR3 DNA: TGTGCCAGCAGCCCCCTGGGGCGAATGAACACTGAAGCTTTCTTT.

Here the CDR3 reads CSVEDQEGSNQETQYF. CDR3 DNA sequence: TGCAGCGTTGAAGATCAGGAGGGGTCGAACCAAGAGACCCAGTACTTC. This chain joins TRBV29-1 and TRBJ2-5; TRBD2 is a possible D gene (6 bases). The CDR3 spans 16 residues. In germline, CDR1 is SQVTM, CDR2 ANQGSEA. Between the trimmed V and J ends, which lost 0 bases and 0 bases, there was a span of 14 bases.

This clonotype was picked up many times. The chain joins TRBV10-3 to TRBJ2-2, with 8 bases aligning to TRBD2. The CDR3 is made up of 16 amino acids. Trimming cost V 6 bases and J 3 bases; bases outside gene matches: 9. Germline V CDR1 and CDR2: ENHRY, SYGVKD. CDR3 protein: CAISQARAGDTGELFF. In nucleotides, the CDR3 is TGTGCCATCAGCCAAGCGCGAGCGGGGGACACCGGGGAGCTGTTTTTT.

The chain employs TRBV3-1 and TRBJ2-5; TRBD2 matches 8 bases. CDR3 length: 11 amino acids. Germline V lookup: CDR1 LGHDT, CDR2 YNNKEL (reference sequence). V was clipped by 7 bases and J by 13 bases; unmatched bases: 8. In DNA form, the CDR3 reads TGTGCCAGCAACGGGAGGGGGGGTTCGTACTTC. Amino acids: CASNGRGGSYF.

This clonotype was picked up a small number of times. This sequence joins TRBV25-1 and TRBJ2-2; D not certain. V lost 5 bases and J 0 bases, leaving 10 bases between the germline ends. The CDR3 runs 15 residues. Per the germline V gene, CDR1 is MGHDK and CDR2 is SYGVNS. CDR3 in amino acids: CASSPGSANTGELFF. The CDR3 bases are TGTGCCAGCAGTCCGGGCTCCGCGAACACCGGGGAGCTGTTTTTT.

This clonotype was counted between two and nine times. The chain combines TRBV7-8 with TRBJ1-3, with a possible D match to TRBD1 (5 bases). Trimming pared 2 bases from V and 2 bases from J, leaving 10 bases between. Germline CDR1 is SGHVS and CDR2 is FQNEAQ. This CDR3 region has 15 residues. The CDR3 bases are TGTGCCAGCAGCTTAAATCCAGGGACTGGAAACACCATATATTTT. It translates to CASSLNPGTGNTIYF.

The gene calls are TRBV12-3 or TRBV12-4 and TRBJ2-1; D is perhaps TRBD1 (6 bases). The V gene lost 2 bases and the J gene lost 2 bases, with 10 bases spanning the gap. This CDR3 spans 15 amino acids. CDR3 bases: TGTGCCAGCAGTTTAATTTGGGGGCCCTACAATGAGCAGTTCTTC. Protein sequence: CASSLIWGPYNEQFF.

This clonotype was detected ten times or more. CDR3 nucleotides: TGTGCCAGCGGGACTGTACAAGAGACCCAGTACTTC. Its translation: CASGTVQETQYF. J is TRBJ2-5 and V is TRBV2, with D possibly TRBD2 on 6 matching bases. There are 12 residues in the CDR3. Trimming stripped 8 bases from V and 2 bases from J, with 9 bases between. CDR1 is SNHLY, CDR2 FYNNEI, per germline.

At least ten counts were recorded for this clonotype. The chain uses TRBV5-6 and TRBJ1-4; D gene ambiguous. CDR3 length equals 14 residues. From germline, CDR1 is SGHDT and CDR2 YYEEEE. Trimming removed 2 bases from V and 5 bases from J, with 10 bases in between. In DNA, the CDR3 is TGTGCCAGCAGCTTCGACACTGGAAATGAAAAACTGTTTTTT. It yields the protein CASSFDTGNEKLFF. Supplemented by reference TRBV5-6 and TRBJ1-4, the full variable domain reads DAGVTQSPTHLIKTRGQQVTLRCSPKSGHDTVSWYQQALGQGPQFIFQYYEEEERQRGNFPDRFSGHQFPNYSSELNVNALLLGDSALYLCASSFDTGNEKLFFGSGTQLSVL.

This clonotype was picked up many times. The chain employs TRBV6-6 and TRBJ1-1; unclear D gene. The CDR3 totals 13 residues. Trimming removed 1 base at V and 1 base at J, with 4 bases between. The germline V gene has CDR1 MNHNY and CDR2 SVGAGI (reference sequence). The CDR3, as DNA: TGTGCCAGCAGTTACTTGGAGAACACTGAAGCTTTCTTT. Its protein is CASSYLENTEAFF.

This clonotype was counted a few times. The V gene is TRBV5-1, the J gene TRBJ2-2; 9 positions match TRBD1. J lost 4 bases, V lost 5 bases, and 6 bases had no gene match. Germline CDR1 and CDR2: SGHRS and YFSETQ. The CDR3 loop spans 15 amino acids. The CDR3: CASRGTGLSTGELFF. The CDR3 region has the DNA TGCGCCAGCAGGGGGACAGGGCTCTCCACCGGGGAGCTGTTTTTT.

In its sample, this clonotype was seen many times. The chain recombines TRBV5-1 with TRBJ1-2; 8 bases match TRBD1. CDR3 length equals 14 residues. The ends lost 4 bases at V and 4 bases at J; junction bases unmatched: 6. Germline-derived CDR1 and CDR2 are SGHRS and YFSETQ. Here the CDR3 reads CASSIDRGGYGYTF. The CDR3 nucleotides read TGCGCCAGCAGCATCGACAGGGGAGGCTATGGCTACACCTTC.

This clonotype was recorded at least ten times. The V and J genes are TRBV20-1 and TRBJ2-7; D gene ambiguous. The CDR3 runs 15 residues. The V end lost 0 bases, the J end lost 3 bases, and 15 bases lay between the germline ends. Germline values: CDR1 DFQATT, CDR2 SNEGSKA (reference sequence). The CDR3 DNA sequence: TGCAGTGCTAGAGATCAGATGTCGGTAGACTACGAGCAGTACTTC. It is translated as CSARDQMSVDYEQYF.

J is TRBJ1-2 and V is TRBV29-1; 7 positions agree with TRBD1. The CDR3 spans 12 residues. With V trimmed by 6 bases and J by 4 bases, 5 bases remained unmatched. The germline V gene encodes CDR1 SQVTM and CDR2 ANQGSEA. CDR3 bases: TGCAGCGTAGCTGACAGGGCCTATGGCTACACCTTC. Amino acids: CSVADRAYGYTF. Filled out from reference TRBV29-1 and TRBJ1-2, the complete variable domain reads SAVISQKPSRDICQRGTSLTIQCQVDSQVTMMFWYRQQPGQSLTLIATANQGSEATYESGFVIDKFPISRPNLTFSTLTVSNMSPEDSSIYLCSVADRAYGYTFGSGTRLTVV.

This clonotype was observed at least ten times. In DNA form, the CDR3 reads TGCAGTGCTAGACCCCACAGGGGGTCAAATAATTCACCCCTCCACTTT. It translates to CSARPHRGSNNSPLHF. The chain carries TRBV20-1 and TRBJ1-6, with 8 nucleotides matching TRBD1. V trimming: 2 bases; J trimming: 5 bases; junction bases outside the gene matches: 8. Per the germline V gene, CDR1 is DFQATT and CDR2 is SNEGSKA (reference sequence). The CDR3 is made up of 16 amino acids.

This clonotype was observed a handful of times. The chain combines TRBV24-1 with TRBJ2-1, with D perhaps matching TRBD1 or TRBD2 (5 bases each). The V and J ends lost 5 bases and 2 bases respectively, with 9 bases between them. This CDR3 region has 14 residues. Germline values: CDR1 KGHDR, CDR2 SFDVKD. CDR3 in DNA: TGTGCCACCAGTGGGGGACCGGCCTACAATGAGCAGTTCTTC. Translated: CATSGGPAYNEQFF.

Many counts were recorded for this clonotype. The chain employs TRBV12-3 or TRBV12-4 and TRBJ1-1; TRBD1 might be the D (5 bases). Trimming removed 6 bases from V and 6 bases from J, with 17 bases in between. This CDR3 is built from 14 residues. CDR3 DNA: TGTGCCAGCAGAGATTCAGGGAGTGGGGCTGAAGCTTTCTTT. This gives the protein CASRDSGSGAEAFF.

The genes are TRBV18 and TRBJ2-1; 9 nucleotides agree with TRBD2. The V gene end was trimmed by 0 bases and the J gene end by 7 bases; junction bases not matched to a gene: 4. CDR1 is KGHSH and CDR2 is LQKENI in the germline V gene. This CDR3 region has 15 residues. In DNA, the CDR3 is TGTGCCAGCTCACCACCGAGTAGCGGGGGTAATGAGCAGTTCTTC. It yields the protein CASSPPSSGGNEQFF.

J is TRBJ2-7 and V is TRBV7-9, with 9 bases fitting TRBD1. CDR1 and CDR2 from the germline V gene are SEHNR and FQNEAQ (reference sequence). V dropped 2 bases and J dropped 6; count of bases not matched to a gene: 11. This CDR3 contains 16 residues. CDR3 nucleotide sequence: TGTGCCAGCAGCTTACCCCGGGACAGGGATGGAAGCGAGCAGTACTTC. Encoded protein: CASSLPRDRDGSEQYF.

This sequence joins TRBV27 and TRBJ2-5; D uncertain. The V gene lost 5 bases and the J gene lost 2 bases, with 9 bases spanning the gap. The CDR3 consists of 13 residues. In germline, CDR1 is MNHEY, CDR2 SMNVEV (reference sequence). The CDR3 DNA reads TGTGCCAGCAGTCGGGCCTCTCAAGAGACCCAGTACTTC. Amino acids: CASSRASQETQYF.

This clonotype has only a few counts. The chain uses TRBV29-1 and TRBJ2-1, with 11 bases fitting TRBD2. The CDR3 sequence is 16 residues long. Germline values: CDR1 SQVTM, CDR2 ANQGSEA. V was clipped by 7 bases and J by 8 bases; unmatched bases: 16. CDR3 in amino acids: CSDLRGGSGRDYEQFF. CDR3 nucleotide sequence: TGCAGCGACTTGAGAGGGGGTAGCGGGAGGGATTATGAGCAGTTCTTC.